These 11 T cell receptor beta chains came from one sample sequenced in a study of blood T cells in healthy people across ages. For the second PCR, which ran for 7 to 11 cycles, a sample-barcoded 5' primer and a J-beta primer mix were used. MiXCR, run by TCRdb on the 5' RACE reads, gives a single entry per CDR3 protein. This table has about a million distinct CDR3 sequences, roughly 51% appearing once. The sequenced sample consisted of blood. These receptors were taken from a woman in her sixties or seventies in good health.

This clonotype has a handful of counts. The rearrangement links TRBV12-3 or TRBV12-4 to TRBJ2-7, with D perhaps TRBD1 (6 bases). Trimming left V 4 bases short and J 4 bases short, with 17 bases between. This CDR3 has 15 residues. The CDR3 DNA is TGTGCCAGCAGTTGCCACAGGGAATGCCTTTACGAGCAGTACTTC. Translated, it gives CASSCHRECLYEQYF.

J is TRBJ2-7 and V is TRBV7-8; 7 nucleotides align to TRBD2. Germline CDR1 is SGHVS and CDR2 is FQNEAQ. V trimming: 7 bases; J trimming: 1 base; junction bases outside the gene matches: 7. The CDR3 totals 14 residues. The CDR3 loop is CASTGGSRSYEQYF. The CDR3 nucleotides are TGTGCCAGCACCGGCGGGAGCCGATCCTACGAGCAGTACTTC.

The chain links TRBV19 to TRBJ2-5; D remains unclear. This CDR3 region has 14 residues. Trimming pared 3 bases from V and 4 bases from J, leaving 12 bases between. Germline CDR1 LNHDA, CDR2 SQIVND (reference sequence). Written as DNA, the CDR3 is TGTGCCAGTAGTATTCGAAGAGGATCAGAGACCCAGTACTTC. This codes for CASSIRRGSETQYF.

This clonotype was recorded a few times. The J gene is TRBJ2-3, the V gene TRBV4-1; D may be TRBD2 (6 bases). The CDR3 is 16 amino acids. V was cut by 2 bases and J by 7 bases, with 19 bases left in between. The V gene's germline CDR1 is MGHRA and CDR2 YSYEKL. The CDR3 coding sequence is TGCGCCAGCAGCCAAAGGGACCCTCTAAGGACTAATACGCAGTATTTT. Residues: CASSQRDPLRTNTQYF.

The chain carries TRBV20-1 and TRBJ2-1, with TRBD2 identical over 9 bases. V lost 3 bases and J lost 5; bases outside the gene matches: 2. This CDR3 has 13 amino acids. Germline values: CDR1 DFQATT, CDR2 SNEGSKA (reference sequence). The CDR3 spells CSASLAGNNEQFF. In nucleotides, the CDR3 is TGCAGTGCTAGCCTAGCGGGAAACAATGAGCAGTTCTTC.

This clonotype has a handful of counts. This chain connects TRBV28 to TRBJ2-3; 7 bases map to TRBD1. The J segment lost 3 bases and the V segment lost 8 bases, leaving 5 bases of the junction unmatched. Germline loops: CDR1 MDHEN, CDR2 SYDVKM. This CDR3 comprises 13 residues. Written as DNA, the CDR3 is TGTGCCAGCTCGGACAGGCCAACAGATACGCAGTATTTT. Translation gives CASSDRPTDTQYF.

The CDR3 reads CASAVGETQYF. The CDR3 DNA is TGTGCCAGCGCCGTGGGGGAGACCCAGTACTTC. The rearrangement joins TRBV2 to TRBJ2-5, with unresolved D. Germline lookup yields CDR1 SNHLY and CDR2 FYNNEI. V dropped 8 bases and J dropped 5 bases, with 9 bases sitting between them. This CDR3 spans 11 amino acids.

The chain is built from TRBV24-1 and TRBJ2-1, with 12 positions matching TRBD2. With V trimmed by 5 bases and J by 10 bases, 14 bases remained unmatched. The germline CDR1 and CDR2 sequences are KGHDR and SFDVKD. There are 17 residues in the CDR3. The CDR3 DNA sequence: TGTGCCACCAGTGCCGTCCGGCTAGCGGGAGGGCCGCGGGAGCAGTTCTTC. Its protein product is CATSAVRLAGGPREQFF.

This chain links TRBV7-2 with TRBJ2-1; 10 positions match TRBD2. V shed 4 bases and J 0 bases; nucleotides not matched to a gene: 6. Per the germline V gene, CDR1 is SGHTA and CDR2 is FQGNSA. This CDR3 has 17 residues. In nucleotides, the CDR3 is TGTGCCAGCAGCTCTAAACTAGCGGGGTACTCCTACAATGAGCAGTTCTTC. Translation: CASSSKLAGYSYNEQFF.

This chain joins TRBV6-1 and TRBJ2-1; D not resolved. CDR3 length: 13 amino acids. V lost 2 bases and J 5 bases, leaving 7 bases between the germline ends. Looked up from germline, CDR1 is MNHNS and CDR2 is SASEGT. The CDR3 coding sequence is TGTGCCAGCAGTGAATTCTCACACAATGAGCAGTTCTTC. Its protein is CASSEFSHNEQFF.

The chain is built from TRBV7-8 and TRBJ1-2, with 10 positions matching TRBD1. The ends lost 5 bases at V and 7 bases at J; junction bases unmatched: 1. The CDR3 is 12 amino acids. Germline values: CDR1 SGHVS, CDR2 FQNEAQ. CDR3 nucleotide sequence: TGTGCCAGCAGCGGGGACAGGGGTGGCTACACCTTC. Amino acid sequence: CASSGDRGGYTF.